This T cell receptor beta chain was identified during a study of shared clonotypes between healthy human individuals. Findings and limits, study-wide: Compared with memory subsets, naive subsets generally had larger estimated richness.

Sequencing used immunoSEQ multiplex PCR; TCRdb keeps in-frame clones, though not all of them. The profile shows about 1 million clones, 75% of them singletons. As for this clone: Antigen unknown. An end of the junction differs from the germline gene, which may be a read error.

The V gene's germline CDR1 is MNHEY and CDR2 SVGAGI. CDR3 length: 14 amino acids. Donors, healthy HIV-negative adults, lacked recent acute infections or vaccinations. The sequence was collected from a man aged 18 to 29 in good health. This sequence joins TRBV6-5 and TRBJ1-1; D gene unclear. The sample was memory CD4+ T cells sorted from blood. Described subset: CD45RA-negative fraction. CDR3: CASSNSPGYSEAFF. The DNA for the CDR3 is TGTGCCAGCAGTAACTCACCCGGTTACTCTGAAGCTTTCTTT.